The 2 T cell receptor beta chains below come from one sample, sequenced in a study of blood T cell repertoires in COVID-19 (dated by TCRdb to the early 2020s). Libraries were constructed by the immunoSEQ multiplex PCR assay. This is the immuneACCESS table as TCRdb keeps it, with only in-frame sequences that have V and J called. A part of the clones is gone; compared with another copy, unresolved V genes explain less than half, and the rest is unexplained. This sample is represented by 60,000 to 75,000 clones; about 86% of them were singletons. The ten top clones hold about 18% of the sample. Sequenced: peripheral blood. The origin of the receptors is a woman older than 75 with active COVID-19.

The CDR3 sequence is CASNLGQYNSPLHF. The CDR3 DNA is TGTGCCAGCAACTTGGGACAGTATAATTCACCCCTCCACTTT. The V gene is TRBV28, the J gene TRBJ1-6; 7 bases align to TRBD1. Trimming cost V 7 bases and J 4 bases; bases outside gene matches: 4. The CDR3 sequence is 14 residues long. Germline lookup yields CDR1 MDHEN and CDR2 SYDVKM.

The chain joins TRBV18 to TRBJ2-7, with 7 bases matching TRBD2. With V trimmed by 2 bases and J by 7 bases, 2 bases remained unmatched. Germline V gene sequence: CDR1 KGHSH, CDR2 LQKENI. The CDR3 has 12 amino acids. CDR3 sequence: CASSPGRDEQYF. CDR3 nucleotides: TGTGCCAGCTCACCAGGGAGGGATGAGCAGTACTTC.